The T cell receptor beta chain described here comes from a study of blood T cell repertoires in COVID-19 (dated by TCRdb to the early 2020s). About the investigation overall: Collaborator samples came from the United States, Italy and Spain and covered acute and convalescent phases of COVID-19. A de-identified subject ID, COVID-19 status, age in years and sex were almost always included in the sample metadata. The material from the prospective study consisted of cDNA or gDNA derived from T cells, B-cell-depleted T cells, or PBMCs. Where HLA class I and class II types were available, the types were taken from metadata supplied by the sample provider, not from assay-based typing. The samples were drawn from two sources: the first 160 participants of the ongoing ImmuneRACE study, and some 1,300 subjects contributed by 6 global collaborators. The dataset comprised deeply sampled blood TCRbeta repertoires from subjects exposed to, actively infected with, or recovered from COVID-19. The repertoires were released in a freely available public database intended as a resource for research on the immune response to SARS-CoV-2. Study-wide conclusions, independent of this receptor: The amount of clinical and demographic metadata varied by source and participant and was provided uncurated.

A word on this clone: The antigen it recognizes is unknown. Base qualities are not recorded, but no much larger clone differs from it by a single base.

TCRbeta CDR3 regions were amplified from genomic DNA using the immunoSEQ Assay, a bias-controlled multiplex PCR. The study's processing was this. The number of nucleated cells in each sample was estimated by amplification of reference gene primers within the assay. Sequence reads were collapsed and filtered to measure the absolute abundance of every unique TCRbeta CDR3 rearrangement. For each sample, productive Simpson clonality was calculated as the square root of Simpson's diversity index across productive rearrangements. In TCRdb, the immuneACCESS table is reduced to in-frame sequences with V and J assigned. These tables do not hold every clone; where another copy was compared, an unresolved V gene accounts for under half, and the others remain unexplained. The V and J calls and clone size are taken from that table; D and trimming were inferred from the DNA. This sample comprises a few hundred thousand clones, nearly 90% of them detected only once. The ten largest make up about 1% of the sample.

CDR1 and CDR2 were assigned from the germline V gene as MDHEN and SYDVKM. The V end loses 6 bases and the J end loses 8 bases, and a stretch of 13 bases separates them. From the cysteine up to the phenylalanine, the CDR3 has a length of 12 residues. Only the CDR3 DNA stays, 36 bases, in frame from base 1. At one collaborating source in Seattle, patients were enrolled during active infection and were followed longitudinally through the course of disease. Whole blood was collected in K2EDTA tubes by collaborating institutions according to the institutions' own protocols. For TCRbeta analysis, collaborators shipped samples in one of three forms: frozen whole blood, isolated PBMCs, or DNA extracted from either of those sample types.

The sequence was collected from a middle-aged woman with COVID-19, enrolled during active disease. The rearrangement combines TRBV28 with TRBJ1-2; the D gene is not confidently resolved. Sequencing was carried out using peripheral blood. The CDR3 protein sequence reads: CASRLAQLGYTF. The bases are TGTGCCAGCAGACTGGCACAGTTAGGCTACACCTTC.